Each of the 15 T cell receptor beta chains below was sequenced from the same sample in a study of somatic mutations in cytotoxic T cells in rheumatoid arthritis. TCRdb's copy holds only in-frame clones and misses some; the assay was immunoSEQ multiplex PCR. The sample has about 9,600 clones; just under 85% are singletons. Sequenced material: CD8+ T cells sorted from blood. The receptors derive from an adult with rheumatoid arthritis.

The chain employs TRBV13 and TRBJ2-5, with D uncertain. Germline V gene lookup returns CDR1 PRHDT and CDR2 FYEKMQ (reference sequence). V was cut by 3 bases and J by 0 bases, with 5 bases left in between. The CDR3 runs 13 residues. CDR3 in DNA: TGTGCCAGCAGCTTTTGGGACCAAGAGACCCAGTACTTC. Amino acid sequence: CASSFWDQETQYF.

This chain uses TRBV14 with TRBJ2-1; D remains unclear. The V gene's germline CDR1 is SGHDN and CDR2 FVKESK. The CDR3 spans 12 residues. Trimming removed 4 bases at V and 6 bases at J, with 7 bases between. CDR3 in DNA: TGTGCCAGCAGCCTAGTAGGCAATGAGCAGTTCTTC. The encoded protein is CASSLVGNEQFF.

The chain joins TRBV18 to TRBJ2-5; tentative D call: TRBD1 (6 bases). TRBJ2-7 matches the DNA end more closely, so the J call is doubtful. The germline gives CDR1 KGHSH, CDR2 LQKENI. The CDR3 length is 12 residues. This CDR3 is CASSLDSYEQYF. The CDR3 nucleotides read TGTGCCAGCTCACTGGACAGCTACGAGCAGTACTTC.

This clone came up once. The chain has TRBV7-6 and TRBJ2-3; possibly TRBD2 for D (6 bases). This CDR3 has 17 amino acids. Trimming pared 1 base from V and 4 bases from J, leaving 18 bases between. The germline gives CDR1 SGHVS, CDR2 FNYEAQ. CDR3 nucleotide sequence: TGTGCCAGCAGCTTAGGCTCTATGGGGCGCGGGGCAGATACGCAGTATTTT. This gives the protein CASSLGSMGRGADTQYF.

The chain recombines TRBV25-1 with TRBJ1-1; D unclear. Trimming cost V 3 bases and J 7 bases, with 9 bases left between them. From germline, CDR1 is MGHDK and CDR2 SYGVNS. The CDR3 spans 12 residues. CDR3 sequence: CASSDRALEAFF. Here the CDR3 DNA reads TGTGCCAGCAGTGACCGGGCTCTTGAAGCTTTCTTT.

This clone was seen only a few times. The V call is TRBV19, the J call TRBJ2-7; TRBD2 agrees at 8 bases. With V trimmed by 6 bases and J by 5 bases, 6 bases remained unmatched. Germline CDR1 reads LNHDA; CDR2 reads SQIVND (reference sequence). The CDR3 totals 13 residues. The CDR3: CASRLAGSDEQYF. For the CDR3, the DNA is TGTGCCAGTAGGCTAGCGGGTAGCGACGAGCAGTACTTC.

The rearrangement links TRBV27 to TRBJ2-1; 7 bases are a match to TRBD1. The CDR3 has 15 residues. Germline V gene data show CDR1 as MNHEY and CDR2 as SMNVEV (reference sequence). Trimming at V came to 6 bases and at J to 4 bases, leaving 9 bases not matched to a gene. The CDR3 loop reads CASSLDRVVYNEQFF. CDR3 in DNA: TGTGCCAGCAGCTTAGACAGGGTCGTATACAATGAGCAGTTCTTC.

The rearrangement uses TRBV15 and TRBJ1-4, with D uncertain. CDR3 length: 15 residues. The V and J ends lost 1 base and 0 bases respectively, with 6 bases between them. Germline CDR1 is LNHNV and CDR2 is YYDKDF (reference sequence). CDR3 sequence (DNA): TGTGCCACCAGCAGAGGGGGAGCAACTAATGAAAAACTGTTTTTT. This encodes CATSRGGATNEKLFF.

The V and J genes are TRBV9 and TRBJ1-1; perhaps TRBD1 as D (5 bases). This CDR3 comprises 14 residues. CDR1 and CDR2 from the germline V gene are SGDLS and YYNGEE. V lost 0 bases, J lost 8 bases, and 14 bases lay in between. The CDR3 loop is CASSVDPSGMEAFF. The CDR3 bases are TGTGCCAGCAGCGTAGACCCCTCAGGGATGGAAGCTTTCTTT.

This clone is a singleton in its sample. The rearrangement uses TRBV6-5 and TRBJ1-1; 8 bases map to TRBD1. Trimming took 2 bases from V and 1 from J; bases not matched to a gene: 0. The length of the CDR3 is 14 residues. Germline CDR1 reads MNHEY; CDR2 reads SVGAGI. CDR3 coding DNA: TGTGCCAGCAGTTACGGACAGGGGAACACTGAAGCTTTCTTT. It yields the protein CASSYGQGNTEAFF.

The V and J genes are TRBV18 and TRBJ2-1; 10 nucleotides match TRBD2. J gave up 7 bases and V 3 bases, and 12 bases lay outside the gene matches. Looked up from germline, CDR1 is KGHSH and CDR2 is LQKENI. The CDR3 contains 17 residues. CDR3 sequence: CASSPGTSGVMGNEQFF. CDR3 nucleotide sequence: TGTGCCAGCTCACCGGGTACTAGCGGGGTCATGGGGAATGAGCAGTTCTTC. Variable domain in full (rest from reference TRBV18 and TRBJ2-1): NAGVMQNPRHLVRRRGQEARLRCSPMKGHSHVYWYRQLPEEGLKFMVYLQKENIIDESGMPKERFSAEFPKEGPSILRIQQVVRGDSAAYFCASSPGTSGVMGNEQFFGPGTRLTVL.

The chain employs TRBV9 and TRBJ1-1, with a possible D match to TRBD1 (6 bases). The CDR3 runs to 14 residues. V lost 4 bases, J lost 1 base, and 11 bases lay in between. CDR1 and CDR2 (germline): SGDLS, YYNGEE. The CDR3 nucleotides read TGTGCCAGCAGCCCCCAGGGGCCGAACACTGAAGCTTTCTTT. Amino acid sequence: CASSPQGPNTEAFF. The complete variable domain, with remaining parts taken from reference TRBV9 and TRBJ1-1, reads DSGVTQTPKHLITATGQRVTLRCSPRSGDLSVYWYQQSLDQGLQFLIQYYNGEERAKGNILERFSAQQFPDLHSELNLSSLELGDSALYFCASSPQGPNTEAFFGQGTRLTVV.

V usage is TRBV27 and J usage is TRBJ1-5; weak D call: TRBD1 (6 bases). This CDR3 contains 15 residues. The V and J ends lost 3 bases and 2 bases respectively, with 11 bases between them. Germline values: CDR1 MNHEY, CDR2 SMNVEV (reference sequence). As DNA, the CDR3 is TGTGCCAGCAGTTTTTCGACAGGACGCAATCAGCCCCAGCATTTT. It yields the protein CASSFSTGRNQPQHF.

The DNA for the CDR3 is TGTGCCAGCAGCTTACCGGCCGGGACAGGGTTCTACGAGCAGTACTTC. This translates into CASSLPAGTGFYEQYF. V gene TRBV7-8 combines with J gene TRBJ2-7; 9 bases align to TRBD1. Trimming cost V 2 bases and J 3 bases; bases outside gene matches: 8. CDR3 length: 16 amino acids. The germline V gene encodes CDR1 SGHVS and CDR2 FQNEAQ.

This chain uses TRBV5-5 with TRBJ1-1; D unclear. This CDR3 is 14 amino acids long. Trimming pared 4 bases from V and 0 bases from J, leaving 10 bases between. Germline V gene data show CDR1 as SGHKS and CDR2 as YYEKEE (reference sequence). This CDR3 is CASSLLRLNTEAFF. DNA of the CDR3: TGTGCCAGCAGCCTCCTTCGCTTGAACACTGAAGCTTTCTTT.